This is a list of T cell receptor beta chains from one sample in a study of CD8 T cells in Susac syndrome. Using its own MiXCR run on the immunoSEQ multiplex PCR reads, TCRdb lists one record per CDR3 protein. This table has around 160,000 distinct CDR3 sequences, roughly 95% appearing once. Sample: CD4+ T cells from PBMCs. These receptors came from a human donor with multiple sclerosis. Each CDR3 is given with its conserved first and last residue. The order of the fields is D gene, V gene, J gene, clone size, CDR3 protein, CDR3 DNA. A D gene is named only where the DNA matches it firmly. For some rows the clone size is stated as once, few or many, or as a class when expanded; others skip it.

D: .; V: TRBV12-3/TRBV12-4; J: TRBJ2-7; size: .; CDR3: CASSYLVEQYF; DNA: TGTGCCAGCAGTTACCTAGTCGAGCAGTACTTC
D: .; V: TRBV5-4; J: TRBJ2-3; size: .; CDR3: CASSPAPGATDTQYF; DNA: TGTGCCAGCAGTCCCGCCCCGGGCGCTACAGATACGCAGTATTTT
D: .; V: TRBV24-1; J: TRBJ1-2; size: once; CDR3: CATSDASTGFYGYTF; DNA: TGTGCCACCAGTGACGCATCCACAGGGTTCTATGGCTACACCTTC
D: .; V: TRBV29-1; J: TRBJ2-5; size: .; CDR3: CSVGQGQETQYF; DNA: TGCAGCGTAGGGCAGGGCCAAGAGACCCAGTACTTC
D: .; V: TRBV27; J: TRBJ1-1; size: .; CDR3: CASSPEQGLNTEAFF; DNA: TGTGCCAGCAGTCCGGAACAGGGATTGAACACTGAAGCTTTCTTT
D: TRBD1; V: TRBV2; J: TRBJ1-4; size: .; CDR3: CASRLILTGAFLFF; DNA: TGTGCCAGCAGATTAATACTCACAGGGGCGTTCCTGTTTTTT
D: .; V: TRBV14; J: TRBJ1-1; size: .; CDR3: CATGRGEAFF; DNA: TGTGCCACGGGGCGGGGTGAAGCTTTCTTT
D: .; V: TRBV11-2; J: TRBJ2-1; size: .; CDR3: CASSLGGENEQFF; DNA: TGTGCCAGCAGCTTAGGCGGGGAAAATGAGCAGTTCTTC
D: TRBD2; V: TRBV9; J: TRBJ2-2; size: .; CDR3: CASSITSGFAGELFF; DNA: TGTGCCAGCAGTATTACTAGCGGGTTTGCCGGGGAGCTGTTTTTT
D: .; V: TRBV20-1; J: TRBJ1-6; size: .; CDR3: CSARDPWFTLHF; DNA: TGCAGTGCTAGAGACCCGTGGTTCACCCTCCACTTT
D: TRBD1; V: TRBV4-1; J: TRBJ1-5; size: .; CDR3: CASSKYGAGGNQPQHF; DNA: TGCGCCAGCAGTAAATATGGGGCAGGGGGAAATCAGCCCCAGCATTTT
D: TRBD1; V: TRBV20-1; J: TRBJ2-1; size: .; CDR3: CSASSGQGRRNEQFF; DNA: TGCAGTGCTAGTTCGGGACAGGGTCGACGGAATGAGCAGTTCTTC
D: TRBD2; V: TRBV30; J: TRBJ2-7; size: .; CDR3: CAWSRLALPYEQYF; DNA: TGTGCCTGGAGTCGACTAGCGCTCCCCTACGAGCAGTACTTC
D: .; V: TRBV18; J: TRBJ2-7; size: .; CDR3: CASPTGIYEQYF; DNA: TGTGCCAGCCCTACGGGAATCTACGAGCAGTACTTC
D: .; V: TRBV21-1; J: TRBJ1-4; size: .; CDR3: CASSARGRGELFF; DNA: TGTGCCAGCAGCGCAAGGGGGCGCGGAGAACTGTTTTTT
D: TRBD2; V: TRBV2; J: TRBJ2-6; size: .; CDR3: CAGASGLSSGANVLTF; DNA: TGTGCCGGGGCTAGCGGGCTCAGCTCTGGGGCCAACGTCCTGACTTTC
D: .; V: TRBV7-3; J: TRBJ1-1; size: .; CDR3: CASSPVAGTEAFF; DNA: TGTGCCAGCAGCCCAGTCGCGGGGACTGAAGCTTTCTTT
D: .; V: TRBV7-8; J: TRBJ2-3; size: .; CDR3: CASSPREGIQDTQYF; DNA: TGTGCCAGCAGCCCCCGGGAAGGGATTCAAGATACGCAGTATTTT
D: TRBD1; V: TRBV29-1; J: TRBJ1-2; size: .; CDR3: CSANHVRGNYGYTF; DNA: TGCAGCGCAAACCACGTCAGGGGGAACTATGGCTACACCTTC
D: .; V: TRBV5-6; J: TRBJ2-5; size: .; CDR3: CASSLVASQETQYF; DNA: TGTGCCAGCAGCTTGGTCGCCAGCCAAGAGACCCAGTACTTC
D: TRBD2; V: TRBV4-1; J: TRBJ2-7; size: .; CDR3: CASLSGSLYEQYF; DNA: TGCGCCAGCCTCAGCGGGAGCCTTTACGAGCAGTACTTC
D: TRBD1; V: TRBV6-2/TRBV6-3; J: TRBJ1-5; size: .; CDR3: CASSLYSTTGGISNQPQHF; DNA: TGTGCCAGCAGTCTCTATTCAACGACAGGGGGGATAAGCAATCAGCCCCAGCATTTT
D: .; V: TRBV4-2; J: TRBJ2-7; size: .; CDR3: CASSQEGQEWDEQYF; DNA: TGTGCCAGCAGCCAAGAGGGGCAGGAGTGGGACGAGCAGTACTTC
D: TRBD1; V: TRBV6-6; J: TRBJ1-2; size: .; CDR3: CASSYATGGLGTF; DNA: TGTGCCAGCAGTTACGCGACAGGGGGGTTGGGCACCTTC
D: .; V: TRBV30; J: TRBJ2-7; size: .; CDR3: CASTFRDHRSYEQYF; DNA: TGTGCCTCAACTTTCCGGGACCACCGCTCCTACGAGCAGTACTTC
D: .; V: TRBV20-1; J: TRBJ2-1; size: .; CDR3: CSAIQHPNRAGYNEQFF; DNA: TGCAGTGCCATACAGCACCCCAACAGGGCGGGCTACAATGAGCAGTTCTTC
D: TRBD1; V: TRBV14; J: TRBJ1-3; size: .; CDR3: CASSFLSGQGAGNTIYF; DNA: TGTGCCAGCAGCTTCCTTTCGGGACAGGGGGCTGGAAACACCATATATTTT
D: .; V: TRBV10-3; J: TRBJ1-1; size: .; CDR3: CAISESGENTEAFF; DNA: TGTGCCATCAGTGAGTCGGGAGAGAACACTGAAGCTTTCTTT
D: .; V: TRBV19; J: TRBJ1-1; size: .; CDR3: CASSTGRNTEAFF; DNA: TGTGCCAGCTCCACAGGCAGGAACACTGAAGCTTTCTTT
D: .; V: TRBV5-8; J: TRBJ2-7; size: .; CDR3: CASSYDGTYEQYF; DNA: TGTGCCAGCAGCTACGACGGAACCTACGAGCAGTACTTC
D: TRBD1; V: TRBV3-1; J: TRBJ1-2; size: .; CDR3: CASSLNRGDGYTF; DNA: TGTGCCAGCAGCCTGAACAGGGGAGATGGCTACACCTTC
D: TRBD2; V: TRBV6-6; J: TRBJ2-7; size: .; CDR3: CAISTSGSYEQYF; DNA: TGTGCCATCTCGACTAGCGGGAGTTACGAGCAGTACTTC
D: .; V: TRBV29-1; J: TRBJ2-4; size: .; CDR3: CSVVVRGLAKNIQYF; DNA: TGCAGCGTTGTCGTTAGGGGACTAGCCAAAAACATTCAGTACTTC
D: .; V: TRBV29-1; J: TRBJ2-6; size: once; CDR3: CSVAGQANVLTF; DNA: TGCAGCGTCGCAGGGCAGGCCAACGTCCTGACTTTC
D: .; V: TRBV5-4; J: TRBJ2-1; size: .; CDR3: CASSVSDGRGDDEQFF; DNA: TGTGCCAGCAGCGTGTCGGACGGTCGGGGTGACGATGAGCAGTTCTTC
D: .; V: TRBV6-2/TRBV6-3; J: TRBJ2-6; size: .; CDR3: CASNDGFGASGANVLTF; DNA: TGTGCCAGCAACGACGGATTTGGAGCCTCTGGGGCCAACGTCCTGACTTTC
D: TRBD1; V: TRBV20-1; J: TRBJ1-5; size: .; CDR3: CSARDPGTGGQPQHF; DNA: TGCAGTGCTAGAGACCCAGGGACAGGGGGACAGCCCCAGCATTTT
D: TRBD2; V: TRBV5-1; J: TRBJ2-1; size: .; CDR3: CASSLIAGGTNEQFF; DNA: TGCGCCAGCAGCTTAATAGCGGGAGGTACAAATGAGCAGTTCTTC
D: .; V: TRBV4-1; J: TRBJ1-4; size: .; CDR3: CASSQVAGNNEKLFF; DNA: TGCGCCAGCAGCCAAGTGGCCGGCAATAATGAAAAACTGTTTTTT
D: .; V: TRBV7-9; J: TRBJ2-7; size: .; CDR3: CASSYPGPFTEQYF; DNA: TGTGCCAGCAGCTACCCTGGCCCATTCACCGAGCAGTACTTC
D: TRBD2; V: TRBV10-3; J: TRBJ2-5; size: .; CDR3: CAISPGTSGIQETQYF; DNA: TGTGCCATCAGTCCCGGGACTAGCGGGATTCAAGAGACCCAGTACTTC